This TCR beta chain appears in the sequencing data of a study of shared clonotypes between healthy human individuals. The germline CDR1 and CDR2 sequences are SGDLS and YYNGEE. The CDR3 covers 17 residues. V was clipped by 0 bases and J by 6 bases; unmatched bases: 14. Clones were sequenced by immunoSEQ multiplex PCR, and TCRdb holds only the in-frame ones, with some missing. The sample consists of roughly 660,000 clones, about 90% of them appearing once. Source material: memory CD8+ T cells from PBMCs. The sample's subset: CD45RO+ cells pooled with CCR7-negative TemRA cells. This sequence was found in a man younger than 30 in good health. Some clones in this sample may be carry-over from other donors' samples. V and J are TRBV9 and TRBJ1-1; 7 bases map to TRBD1. Written as DNA, the CDR3 is TGTGCCAGCAGCGTAGTAGTAGACAGGGTTAGGTTTGCTGAAGCTTTCTTT. Its protein product is CASSVVVDRVRFAEAFF. The variable domain in full, completed from reference TRBV9 and TRBJ1-1, reads DSGVTQTPKHLITATGQRVTLRCSPRSGDLSVYWYQQSLDQGLQFLIQYYNGEERAKGNILERFSAQQFPDLHSELNLSSLELGDSALYFCASSVVVDRVRFAEAFFGQGTRLTVV.